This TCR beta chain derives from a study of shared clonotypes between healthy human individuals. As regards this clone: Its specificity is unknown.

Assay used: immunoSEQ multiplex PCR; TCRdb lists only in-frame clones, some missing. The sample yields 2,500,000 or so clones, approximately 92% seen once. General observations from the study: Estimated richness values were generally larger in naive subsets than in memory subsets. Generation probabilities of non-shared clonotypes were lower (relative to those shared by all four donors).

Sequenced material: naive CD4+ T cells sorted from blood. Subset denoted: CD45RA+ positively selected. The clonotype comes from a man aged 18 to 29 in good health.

The CDR3 DNA sequence: TGTGCCAGTAGTATAACCTCCGGACGGGCACCTGGGAATCAGCCCCAGCATTTT. Amino acids: CASSITSGRAPGNQPQHF. The chain recombines TRBV19 with TRBJ1-5; no firm D call. With 2 bases removed from V and 4 bases from J, the gap between germline ends came to 21 bases. CDR3 length: 18 amino acids. Germline CDR1 is LNHDA and CDR2 is SQIVND (reference sequence).